Here is one T cell receptor (beta chain) with its context. What it recognizes is unknown. A much larger clone sits a single nucleotide away, making a read error possible. The CDR3 totals 16 residues. The germline V and J ends were trimmed by 1 base and 2 bases, with 13 bases remaining between them. The germline CDR1 and CDR2 sequences are ENHRY and SYGVKD. The sample comes from a study of T cells in Graves' hyperthyroidism and ophthalmopathy. Study-level results: In blood, most of the thyroid clonotypes expanded above 0.001 were also present.

TCR beta CDR3 regions were amplified from RNA. A set of HTBI primers served as the primers for a first-round RT-PCR of the TCR CDR3. TCRdb called the multiplex PCR reads again in MiXCR, with one record for every CDR3 protein. This sample yields hundreds of thousands of distinct CDR3 sequences, of which 25% are seen a single time; around four fifths belongs to the top ten. The chain recombines TRBV10-3 with TRBJ2-3, with TRBD1 as a possible D gene (6 bases). This sequence was found in a man aged 45-65 years with Graves' hyperthyroidism. The sample taken for sequencing was blood. For the CDR3, the DNA is TGTGCCATCAGTGAGTGCACAGGGTACGACACAGATACGCAGTATTTT. Translation: CAISECTGYDTDTQYF.